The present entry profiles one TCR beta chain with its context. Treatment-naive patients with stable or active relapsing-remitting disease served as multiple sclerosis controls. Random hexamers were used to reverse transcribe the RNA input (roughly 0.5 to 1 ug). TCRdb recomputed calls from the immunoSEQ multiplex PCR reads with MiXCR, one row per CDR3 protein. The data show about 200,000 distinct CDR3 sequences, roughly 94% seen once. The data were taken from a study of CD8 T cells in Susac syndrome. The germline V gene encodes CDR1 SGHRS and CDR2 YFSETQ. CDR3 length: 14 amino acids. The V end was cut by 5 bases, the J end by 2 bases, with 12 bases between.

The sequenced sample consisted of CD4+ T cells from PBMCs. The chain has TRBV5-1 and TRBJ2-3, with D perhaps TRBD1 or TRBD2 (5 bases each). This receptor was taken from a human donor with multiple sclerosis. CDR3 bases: TGCGCCAGCAGAGAACCGGGGCCCACAGATACGCAGTATTTT. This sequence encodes CASREPGPTDTQYF.